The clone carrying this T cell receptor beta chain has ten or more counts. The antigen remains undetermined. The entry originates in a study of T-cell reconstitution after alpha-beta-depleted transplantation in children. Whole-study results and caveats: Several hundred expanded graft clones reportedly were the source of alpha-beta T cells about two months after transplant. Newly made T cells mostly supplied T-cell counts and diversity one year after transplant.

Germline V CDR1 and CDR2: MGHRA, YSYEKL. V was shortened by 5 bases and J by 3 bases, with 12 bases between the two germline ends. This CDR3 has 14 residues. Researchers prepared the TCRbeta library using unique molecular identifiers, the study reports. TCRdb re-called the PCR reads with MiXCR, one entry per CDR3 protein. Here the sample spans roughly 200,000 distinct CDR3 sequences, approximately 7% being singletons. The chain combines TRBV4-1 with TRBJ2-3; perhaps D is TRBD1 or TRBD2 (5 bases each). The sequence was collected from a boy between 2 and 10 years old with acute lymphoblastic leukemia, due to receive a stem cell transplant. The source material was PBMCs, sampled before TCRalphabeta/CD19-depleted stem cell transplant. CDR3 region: CASSTMGETDTQYF. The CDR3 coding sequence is TGCGCCAGCAGCACAATGGGGGAGACAGATACGCAGTATTTT.